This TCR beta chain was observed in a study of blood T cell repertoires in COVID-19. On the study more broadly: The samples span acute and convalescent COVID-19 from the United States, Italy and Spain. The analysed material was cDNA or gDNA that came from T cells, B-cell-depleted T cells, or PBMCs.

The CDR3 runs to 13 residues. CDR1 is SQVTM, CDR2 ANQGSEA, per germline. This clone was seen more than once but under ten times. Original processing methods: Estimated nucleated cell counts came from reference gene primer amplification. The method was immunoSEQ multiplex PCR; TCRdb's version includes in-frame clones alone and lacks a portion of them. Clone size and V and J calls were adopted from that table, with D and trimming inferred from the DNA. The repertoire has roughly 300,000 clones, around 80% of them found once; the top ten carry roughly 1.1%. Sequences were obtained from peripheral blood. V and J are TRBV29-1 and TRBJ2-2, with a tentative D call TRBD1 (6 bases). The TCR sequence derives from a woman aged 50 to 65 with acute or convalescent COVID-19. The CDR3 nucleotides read TGCGGCGCCGGGACACCGAACACCGGGGAGCTGTTTTTT. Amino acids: CGAGTPNTGELFF.